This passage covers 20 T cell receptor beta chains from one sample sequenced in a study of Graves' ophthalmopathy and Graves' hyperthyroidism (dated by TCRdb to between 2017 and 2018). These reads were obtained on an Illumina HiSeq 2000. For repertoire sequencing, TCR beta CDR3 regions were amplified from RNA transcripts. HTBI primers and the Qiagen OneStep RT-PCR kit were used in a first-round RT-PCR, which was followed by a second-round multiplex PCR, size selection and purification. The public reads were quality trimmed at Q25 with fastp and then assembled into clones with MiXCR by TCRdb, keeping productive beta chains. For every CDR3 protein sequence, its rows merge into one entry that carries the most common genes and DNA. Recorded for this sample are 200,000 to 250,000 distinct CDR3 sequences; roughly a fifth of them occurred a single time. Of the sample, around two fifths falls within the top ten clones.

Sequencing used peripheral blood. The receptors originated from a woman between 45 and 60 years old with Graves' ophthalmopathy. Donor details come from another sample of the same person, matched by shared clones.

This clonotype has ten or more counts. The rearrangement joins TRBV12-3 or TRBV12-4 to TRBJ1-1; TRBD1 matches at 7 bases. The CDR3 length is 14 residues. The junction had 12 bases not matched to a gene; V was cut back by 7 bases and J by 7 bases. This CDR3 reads CASTSSGGSSEAFF. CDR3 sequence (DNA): TGTGCCAGCACCAGCTCAGGGGGTAGCAGTGAAGCTTTCTTT.

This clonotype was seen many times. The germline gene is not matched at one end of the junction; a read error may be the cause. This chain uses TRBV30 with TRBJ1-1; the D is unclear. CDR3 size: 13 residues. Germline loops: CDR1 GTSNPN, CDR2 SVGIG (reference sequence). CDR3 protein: CAWSGDRGTKAFF. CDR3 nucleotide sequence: TGTGCCTGGAGTGGGGATAGAGGCACTAAAGCTTTCTTT.

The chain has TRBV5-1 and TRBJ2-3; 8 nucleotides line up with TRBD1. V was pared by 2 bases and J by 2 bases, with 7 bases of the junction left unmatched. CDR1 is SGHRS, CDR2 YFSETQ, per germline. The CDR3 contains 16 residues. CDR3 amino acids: CASSFQGAVVTDTQYF. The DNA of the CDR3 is TGCGCCAGCAGCTTCCAGGGGGCGGTCGTCACAGATACGCAGTATTTT.

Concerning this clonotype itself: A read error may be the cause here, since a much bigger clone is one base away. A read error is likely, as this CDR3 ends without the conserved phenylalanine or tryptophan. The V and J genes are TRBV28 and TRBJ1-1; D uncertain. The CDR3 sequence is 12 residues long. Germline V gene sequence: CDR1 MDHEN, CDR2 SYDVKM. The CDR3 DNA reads TGTGCCGGCAGTTTGGAGCAGTTTGAAGCTTTCTCT. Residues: CAGSLEQFEAFS.

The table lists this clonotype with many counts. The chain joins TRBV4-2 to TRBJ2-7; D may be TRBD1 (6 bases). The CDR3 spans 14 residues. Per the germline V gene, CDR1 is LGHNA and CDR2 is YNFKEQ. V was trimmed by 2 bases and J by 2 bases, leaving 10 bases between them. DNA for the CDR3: TGTGCCAGCAGCCAATTTGGACAGACCTACGAGCAGTACTTC. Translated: CASSQFGQTYEQYF.

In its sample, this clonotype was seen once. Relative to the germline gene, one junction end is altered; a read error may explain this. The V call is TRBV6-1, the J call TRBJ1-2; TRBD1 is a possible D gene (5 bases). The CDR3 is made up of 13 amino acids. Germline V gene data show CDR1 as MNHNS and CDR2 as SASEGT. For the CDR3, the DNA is TGTGCCAGCAGTGGCGGCAGGGCGGATGGCTACATCTTC. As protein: CASSGGRADGYIF.

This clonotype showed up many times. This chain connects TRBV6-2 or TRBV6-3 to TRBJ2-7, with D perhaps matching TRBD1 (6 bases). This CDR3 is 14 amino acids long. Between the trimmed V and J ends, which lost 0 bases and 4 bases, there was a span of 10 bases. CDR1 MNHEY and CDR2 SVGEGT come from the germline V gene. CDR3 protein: CASSYSQGRYEQYF. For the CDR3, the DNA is TGTGCCAGCAGTTACTCTCAGGGGCGATACGAGCAGTACTTC.

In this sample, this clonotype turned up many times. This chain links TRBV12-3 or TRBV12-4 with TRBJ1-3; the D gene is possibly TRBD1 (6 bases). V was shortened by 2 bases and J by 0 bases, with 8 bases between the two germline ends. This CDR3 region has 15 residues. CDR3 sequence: CASSLTGSSGNTIYF. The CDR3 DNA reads TGTGCCAGCAGTTTAACAGGGAGCTCTGGAAACACCATATATTTT.

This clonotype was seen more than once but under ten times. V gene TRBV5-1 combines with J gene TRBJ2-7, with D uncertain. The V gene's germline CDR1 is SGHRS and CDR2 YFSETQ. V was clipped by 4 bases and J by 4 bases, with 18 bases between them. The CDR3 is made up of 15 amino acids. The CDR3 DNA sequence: TGCGCCAGCAGCCCCGGGCCTGGTTCCATTTACGAGCAGTACTTC. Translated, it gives CASSPGPGSIYEQYF.

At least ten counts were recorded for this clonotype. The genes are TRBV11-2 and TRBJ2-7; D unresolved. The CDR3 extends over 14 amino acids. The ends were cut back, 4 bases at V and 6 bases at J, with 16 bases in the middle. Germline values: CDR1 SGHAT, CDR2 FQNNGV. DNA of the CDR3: TGTGCCAGCAGCTCAGGATCCGGGCCCTCCGAGCAGTACTTC. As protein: CASSSGSGPSEQYF. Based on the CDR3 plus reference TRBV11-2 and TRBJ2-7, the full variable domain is EAGVAQSPRYKIIEKRQSVAFWCNPISGHATLYWYQQILGQGPKLLIQFQNNGVVDDSQLPKDRFSAERLKGVDSTLKIQPAKLEDSAVYLCASSSGSGPSEQYFGPGTRLTVT.

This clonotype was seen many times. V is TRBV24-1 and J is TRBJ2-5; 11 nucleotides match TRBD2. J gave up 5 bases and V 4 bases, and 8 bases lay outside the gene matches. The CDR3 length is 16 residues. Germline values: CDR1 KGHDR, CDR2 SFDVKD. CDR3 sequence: CATSEIGLAGEETQYF. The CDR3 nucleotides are TGTGCCACCAGTGAAATAGGACTAGCGGGTGAGGAGACCCAGTACTTC.

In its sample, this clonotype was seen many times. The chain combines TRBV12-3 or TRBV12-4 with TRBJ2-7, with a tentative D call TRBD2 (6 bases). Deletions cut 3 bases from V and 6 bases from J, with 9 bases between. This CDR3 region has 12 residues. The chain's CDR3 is CASSFTGVEQYF. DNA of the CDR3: TGTGCCAGCAGTTTTACGGGGGTCGAGCAGTACTTC.

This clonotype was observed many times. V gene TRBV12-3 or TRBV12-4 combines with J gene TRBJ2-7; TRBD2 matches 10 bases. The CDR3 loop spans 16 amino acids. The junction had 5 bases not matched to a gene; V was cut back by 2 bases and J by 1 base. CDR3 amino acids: CASSLWLAGESYEQYF. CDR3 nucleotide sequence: TGTGCCAGCAGTTTATGGCTAGCGGGAGAGTCCTACGAGCAGTACTTC.

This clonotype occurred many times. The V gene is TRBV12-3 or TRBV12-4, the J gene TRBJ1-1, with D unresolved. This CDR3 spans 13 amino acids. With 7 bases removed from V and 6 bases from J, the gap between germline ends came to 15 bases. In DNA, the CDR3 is TGTGCCAGCACCGAGACACGGACCTCTGAAGCTTTCTTT. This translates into CASTETRTSEAFF.

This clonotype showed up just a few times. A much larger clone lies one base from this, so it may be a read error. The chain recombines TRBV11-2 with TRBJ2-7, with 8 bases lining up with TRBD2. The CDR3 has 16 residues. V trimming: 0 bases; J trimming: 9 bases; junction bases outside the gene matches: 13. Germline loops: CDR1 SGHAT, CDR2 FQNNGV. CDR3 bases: TGTGCCAGCAGCTTAGATTCGGCTATCGGGAGGGCCGGGCAGTACTTC. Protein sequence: CASSLDSAIGRAGQYF.

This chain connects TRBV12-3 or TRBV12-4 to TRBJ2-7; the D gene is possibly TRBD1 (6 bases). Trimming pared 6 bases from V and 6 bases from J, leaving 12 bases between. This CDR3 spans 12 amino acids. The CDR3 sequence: CASSPDRTEQYF. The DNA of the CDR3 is TGTGCCAGCAGCCCTGACAGGACCGAGCAGTACTTC.

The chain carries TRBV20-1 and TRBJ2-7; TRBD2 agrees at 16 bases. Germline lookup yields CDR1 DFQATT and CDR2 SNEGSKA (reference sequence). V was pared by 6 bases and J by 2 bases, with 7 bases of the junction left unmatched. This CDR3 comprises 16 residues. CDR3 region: CSAGGLAGGYTYEQYF. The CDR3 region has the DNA TGCAGTGCAGGGGGACTAGCGGGGGGGTACACCTACGAGCAGTACTTC.

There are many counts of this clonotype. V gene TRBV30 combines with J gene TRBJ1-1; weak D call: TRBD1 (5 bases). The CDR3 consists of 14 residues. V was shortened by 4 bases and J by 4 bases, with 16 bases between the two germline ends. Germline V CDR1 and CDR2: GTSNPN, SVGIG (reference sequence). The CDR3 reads CAWTAGLYSTEAFF. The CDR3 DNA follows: TGTGCCTGGACCGCAGGGTTATACAGCACTGAAGCTTTCTTT. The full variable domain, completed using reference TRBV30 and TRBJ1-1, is SQTIHQWPATLVQPVGSPLSLECTVEGTSNPNLYWYRQAAGRGLQLLFYSVGIGQISSEVPQNLSASRPQDRQFILSSKKLLLSDSGFYLCAWTAGLYSTEAFFGQGTRLTVV.

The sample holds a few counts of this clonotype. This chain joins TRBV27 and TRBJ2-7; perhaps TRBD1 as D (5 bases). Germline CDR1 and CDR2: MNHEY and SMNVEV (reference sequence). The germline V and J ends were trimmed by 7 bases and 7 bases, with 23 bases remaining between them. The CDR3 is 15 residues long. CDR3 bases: TGTGCCAGCAAGCCAAACAGGAATATCCCTTTGGAGCAGTACTTC. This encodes CASKPNRNIPLEQYF.

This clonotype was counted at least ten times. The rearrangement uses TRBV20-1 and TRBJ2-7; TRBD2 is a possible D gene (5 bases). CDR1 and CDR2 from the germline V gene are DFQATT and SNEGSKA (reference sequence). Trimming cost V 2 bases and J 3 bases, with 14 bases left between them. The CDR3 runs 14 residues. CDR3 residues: CSARRGGQIYEQYF. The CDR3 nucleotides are TGCAGTGCTAGACGCGGCGGGCAGATCTACGAGCAGTACTTC.